The sequence of this T cell receptor beta chain was determined in a study of a mutant IDH1 vaccine in newly diagnosed glioma (dated by TCRdb to 2020 to 2022). About the investigation overall: Eight vaccinations were administered to patients in weeks 1, 3, 5, 7, 11, 15, 19 and 23, corresponding to visits V03 through V10. Vaccination began 4-6 weeks after radiotherapy alone, or alongside temozolomide cycles in the chemotherapy-containing groups. Of the approximately 34 treated patients, around 62% were male and about 40% were female, and a mean age of approximately 40 years was recorded. Prior to enrollment, patients had been given standard therapy consisting of radiotherapy alone, temozolomide alone, or radiochemotherapy with temozolomide, with the combination given to most patients. Peripheral blood samples were drawn at six visits, namely V03 (baseline), V05, V07, V10, V12 and V13. Longitudinal TCRB deep sequencing was performed for roughly 25 treated patients wherever samples were available for exploratory analyses. Study-level results and caveats: It was noted by the authors that analyses of patient blood samples could not be reproduced owing to sample limitations. Immune responses induced by the vaccine were seen in roughly 95% of patients across multiple MHC alleles. Availability determined which PBMC samples were chosen for TCRB deep sequencing. No apparent relationship was observed between pseudoprogression and alterations in the top peripheral T cell clonotypes detected by TCRB sequencing.

This clone was picked up one time. What antigen it recognizes has not been identified. Within one base of it there is no much larger clone, and no base qualities were kept. Receptor amplification or capture employed the immunoSEQ multiplex PCR assay. Rearranged TCR beta chain sequences were amplified with the hsTCRB Kit following the manufacturer's protocol. TCRB libraries were sequenced on an Illumina MiSeq. Processing in the source paper ran as follows. Demultiplexing, trimming and gene mapping were performed with the kit vendor's proprietary platform. TCRdb holds this immuneACCESS table with in-frame rearrangements only. Some clones are missing; in checked studies, unresolved V genes explain under half, and the rest has no known cause. V and J calls and clone size are as listed in that table; D and trimming were resolved from the DNA. In all, the sample holds about 41,000 clones, and over 70% of those were seen once. Of the sample, roughly 6.2% is held by the ten largest clones.

CDR1 and CDR2 are drawn from the germline V gene (reference sequence): LNHDA, SQIVND. V is shortened by 6 bases, J by 2 bases, and the region joining them spans 12 bases. The CDR3 measures 14 amino acids from cysteine to phenylalanine. Only the CDR3 part of the read is kept: 42 bases, read in frame from the first base. This sample's time point label indicates: week 23, last vaccination. A 20-mer mutant IDH1 peptide at 300 micrograms in Montanide made up each vaccine dose, which was injected subcutaneously together with topical imiquimod. Donors had newly diagnosed WHO grade 3 or 4 IDH1-mutant astrocytomas with loss of nuclear ATRX. The samples were drawn from NOA16, a multicentre, single-arm, open-label phase I trial in Germany that tested a mutant IDH1 peptide vaccine in humans for the first time. Genomic DNA for TCRB sequencing was extracted from EDTA blood using the DNeasy Blood and Tissue Kit.

This chain is built from TRBV19 and TRBJ2-3; the best D guess is TRBD2, with 6 bases matching. The source material was PBMCs, sampled from a glioma patient whose treatment included an IDH1 peptide vaccine. This receptor was identified in a woman aged 35 to 49 with glioma. Some clones in this sample may be carry-over from other donors' samples. The encoded CDR3 is CASRPGTPTDTQYF. The DNA is as follows: TGTGCCAGTAGACCTGGGACTCCCACAGATACGCAGTATTTT. The full variable domain, completed from the reference TRBV19 and TRBJ2-3 proteins outside the CDR3, reads DGGITQSPKYLFRKEGQNVTLSCEQNLNHDAMYWYRQDPGQGLRLIYYSQIVNDFQKGDIAEGYSVSREKKESFPLTVTSAQKNPTAFYLCASRPGTPTDTQYFGPGTRLTVL.